Listed here are 7 T cell receptor beta chains from one sample, sequenced in a study of beta chain features in type 1 diabetes. Isolated RNA was reverse transcribed in full, so expressed TCRB transcripts were sequenced. The repertoire was sequenced with immunoSEQ multiplex PCR; TCRdb's copy has only in-frame clones and lacks some. The table includes roughly 40,000 clones, roughly 50% detected once. Sequencing was performed on central memory CD4+ T cells from blood. These receptors originate from a young woman in good health.

The table lists this clone with a few counts. The chain is built from TRBV7-2 and TRBJ2-3; 12 bases are shared with TRBD2. Looked up from germline, CDR1 is SGHTA and CDR2 is FQGNSA. J was trimmed by 4 bases and V by 5 bases; bases with no gene match: 13. This CDR3 is built from 18 residues. Here the CDR3 DNA reads TGTGCCAGCAGCCGATACGTACTAGCGGGGGGTCAGTCAGATACGCAGTATTTT. Its translation is CASSRYVLAGGQSDTQYF.

This rearrangement joins TRBV29-1 to TRBJ2-7; possibly TRBD1 for D (5 bases). Trimming removed 8 bases at V and 6 bases at J, with 14 bases between. The CDR3 has 11 amino acids. The germline V gene encodes CDR1 SQVTM and CDR2 ANQGSEA. The CDR3 loop reads CSSMLDTEQYF. CDR3 bases: TGCAGCTCGATGTTGGACACCGAGCAGTACTTC.

The chain has TRBV2 and TRBJ2-6; D unclear. The V end lost 6 bases, the J end lost 0 bases, and 9 bases lay between the germline ends. CDR1 is SNHLY, CDR2 FYNNEI, per germline. The CDR3 spans 15 residues. CDR3 nucleotides: TGTGCCAGCAGCCAAAGAGACTCTGGGGCCAACGTCCTGACTTTC. Its translation is CASSQRDSGANVLTF.

The J gene is TRBJ1-2, the V gene TRBV18; maybe TRBD1 (5 bases). Germline V gene lookup returns CDR1 KGHSH and CDR2 LQKENI. V was shortened by 4 bases and J by 6 bases, with 9 bases between the two germline ends. This CDR3 has 12 residues. The CDR3 DNA reads as TGTGCCAGCTCACAGGGGCCGGATGGCTACACCTTC. Translation gives CASSQGPDGYTF.

This clone is categorized as medium-sized. The chain uses TRBV7-9 and TRBJ2-3; the D is unclear. The CDR3 spans 12 residues. CDR1 SEHNR and CDR2 FQNEAQ come from the germline V gene (reference sequence). Trimming left V 2 bases short and J 4 bases short, with 4 bases between. CDR3 bases: TGTGCCAGCAGCTTACAGTCAGATACGCAGTATTTT. Its translation: CASSLQSDTQYF.

This clone came up many times. The rearrangement links TRBV11-2 to TRBJ1-1, with TRBD1 identical over 11 bases. CDR1 SGHAT and CDR2 FQNNGV come from the germline V gene. The CDR3 has 15 residues. Unmatched junction bases numbered 8, after V lost 5 bases and J lost 6 bases. The CDR3 nucleotides are TGTGCCAGCAGCCGTGGGACAGGGGGATCAGCTGAAGCTTTCTTT. Residues: CASSRGTGGSAEAFF.

DNA of the CDR3: TGTGCCAGCAGCGGGAGCGGGTCCTACGAGCAGTACTTC. It encodes CASSGSGSYEQYF. The chain has TRBV7-9 and TRBJ2-7, with a possible D match to TRBD2 (6 bases). The CDR3 length is 13 residues. The V gene's germline CDR1 is SEHNR and CDR2 FQNEAQ (reference sequence). With 5 bases removed from V and 1 base from J, the gap between germline ends came to 9 bases.